This TCR beta chain was captured in a study of blood T cells in healthy people across ages. The CDR3 sequence is 10 residues long. With 6 bases removed from V and 10 bases from J, the gap between germline ends came to 10 bases. Germline V CDR1 and CDR2: WNHNN, SYGVQD (reference sequence). Study findings and constraints: The lack of PBMC sorting stopped any conclusive naive versus antigen-experienced comparison.

A J-beta primer mix and a sample-barcoded 5' primer were used in a second PCR of roughly 6 to 11 cycles. TCRdb called the 5' RACE reads again in MiXCR, with one record for every CDR3 protein. The table has hundreds of thousands of distinct CDR3 sequences, 58% seen once. A word on this clonotype: What it binds is unknown.

The rearrangement uses TRBV10-1 and TRBJ2-7; D unclear. The source material was blood. The source of this sequence is a man under 40 in good health. The CDR3 loop reads CASSPSTQYF. CDR3 coding DNA: TGCGCCAGCAGCCCATCGACACAGTACTTC.